This T cell receptor (beta chain) was found in a study of identical twins. General observations from the study: Weaker excess twin sharing was seen among beta out-of-frame sequences. Clonotypes of the beta chain that were abundant in cord blood carried fewer insertions (memory repertoires showed none).

TCRdb recomputed calls from the 5' RACE reads with MiXCR, one row per CDR3 protein. This table holds some 1,700,000 distinct CDR3 sequences, under 35% found once. The sample holds a few counts of this clonotype. The target antigen is unknown. The TCR comes from a newborn girl in good health. The specimen sequenced was cord blood.

In nucleotides, the CDR3 is TGCAGTGCGCCGAAGGGGGCAGATACGCAGTATTTT. Encoded protein: CSAPKGADTQYF. J is TRBJ2-3 and V is TRBV20-1; possibly TRBD1 for D (6 bases). V lost 6 bases, J lost 4 bases, and 11 bases lay in between. The germline CDR1 and CDR2 sequences are DFQATT and SNEGSKA (reference sequence). This CDR3 is 12 amino acids long.